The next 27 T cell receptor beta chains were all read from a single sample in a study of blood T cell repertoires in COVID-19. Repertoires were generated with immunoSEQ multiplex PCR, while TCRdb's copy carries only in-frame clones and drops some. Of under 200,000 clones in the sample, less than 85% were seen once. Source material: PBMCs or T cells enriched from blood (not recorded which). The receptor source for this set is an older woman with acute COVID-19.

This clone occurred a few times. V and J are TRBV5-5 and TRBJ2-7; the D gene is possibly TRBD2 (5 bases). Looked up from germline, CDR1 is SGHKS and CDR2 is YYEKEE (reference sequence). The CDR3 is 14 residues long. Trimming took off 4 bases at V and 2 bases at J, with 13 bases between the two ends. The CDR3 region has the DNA TGTGCCAGCAGCGGGCGAAGCGGAGCCTACGAGCAGTACTTC. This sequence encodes CASSGRSGAYEQYF.

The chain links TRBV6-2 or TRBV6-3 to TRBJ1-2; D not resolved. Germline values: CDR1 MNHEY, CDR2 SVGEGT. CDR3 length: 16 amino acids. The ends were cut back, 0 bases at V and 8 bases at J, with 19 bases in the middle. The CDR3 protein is CASSYSGLHAPFGYTF. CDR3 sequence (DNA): TGTGCCAGCAGTTACTCGGGCCTTCACGCCCCCTTCGGCTACACCTTC.

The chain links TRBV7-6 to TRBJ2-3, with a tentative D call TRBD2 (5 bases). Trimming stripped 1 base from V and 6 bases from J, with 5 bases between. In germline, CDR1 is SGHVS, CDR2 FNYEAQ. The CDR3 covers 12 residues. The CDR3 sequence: CASSLGEDTQYF. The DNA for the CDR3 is TGTGCCAGCAGCTTAGGGGAGGATACGCAGTATTTT. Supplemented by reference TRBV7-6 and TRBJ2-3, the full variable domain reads GAGVSQSPRYKVTKRGQDVALRCDPISGHVSLYWYRQALGQGPEFLTYFNYEAQQDKSGLPNDRFSAERPEGSISTLTIQRTEQRDSAMYRCASSLGEDTQYFGPGTRLTVL.

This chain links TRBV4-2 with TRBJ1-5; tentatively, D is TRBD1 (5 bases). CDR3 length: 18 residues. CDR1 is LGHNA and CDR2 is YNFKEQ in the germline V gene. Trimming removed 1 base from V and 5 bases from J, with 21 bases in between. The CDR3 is CASSQGPGPLKPHQPQHF. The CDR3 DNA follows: TGTGCCAGCAGCCAAGGTCCAGGGCCTCTAAAGCCGCATCAGCCCCAGCATTTT.

CDR3 nucleotide sequence: TGTGCCAGCTCAGGGGGACAGGGAGTAGGTCAGCCCCAGCATTTT. Its protein is CASSGGQGVGQPQHF. The chain combines TRBV18 with TRBJ1-5, with TRBD1 matching 9 bases. With V trimmed by 5 bases and J by 6 bases, 8 bases remained unmatched. The CDR3 consists of 15 residues. Germline values: CDR1 KGHSH, CDR2 LQKENI.

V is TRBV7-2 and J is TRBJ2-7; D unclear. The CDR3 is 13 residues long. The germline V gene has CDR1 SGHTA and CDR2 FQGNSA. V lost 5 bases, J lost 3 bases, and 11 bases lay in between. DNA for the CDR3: TGTGCCAGCAGCCCAAGCCCTTACTACGAGCAGTACTTC. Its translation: CASSPSPYYEQYF.

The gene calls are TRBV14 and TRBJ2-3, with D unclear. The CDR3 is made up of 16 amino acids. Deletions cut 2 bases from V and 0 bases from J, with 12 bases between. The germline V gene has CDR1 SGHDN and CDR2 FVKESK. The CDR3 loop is CASSQRLHASTDTQYF. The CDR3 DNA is TGTGCCAGCAGCCAAAGACTCCATGCCAGCACAGATACGCAGTATTTT.

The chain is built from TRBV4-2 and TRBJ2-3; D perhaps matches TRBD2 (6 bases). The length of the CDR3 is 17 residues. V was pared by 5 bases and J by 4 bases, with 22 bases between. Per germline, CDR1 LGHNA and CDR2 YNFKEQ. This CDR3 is CASSLNVGTPPPDTQYF. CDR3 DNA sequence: TGTGCCAGCAGCTTAAACGTCGGGACTCCGCCACCAGATACGCAGTATTTT.

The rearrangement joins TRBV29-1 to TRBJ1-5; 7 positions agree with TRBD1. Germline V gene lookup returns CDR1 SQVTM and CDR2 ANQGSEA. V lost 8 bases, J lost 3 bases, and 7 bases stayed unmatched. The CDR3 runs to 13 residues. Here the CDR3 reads CSLAGTDNQPQHF. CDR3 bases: TGCAGCTTAGCCGGGACAGACAATCAGCCCCAGCATTTT.

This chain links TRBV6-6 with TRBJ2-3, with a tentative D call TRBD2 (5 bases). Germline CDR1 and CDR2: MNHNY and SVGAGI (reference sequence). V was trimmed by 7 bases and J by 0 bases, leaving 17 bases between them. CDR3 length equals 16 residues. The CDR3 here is CASTRRARSSTDTQYF. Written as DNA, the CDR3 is TGTGCCAGCACAAGGCGGGCCAGGTCTAGCACAGATACGCAGTATTTT.

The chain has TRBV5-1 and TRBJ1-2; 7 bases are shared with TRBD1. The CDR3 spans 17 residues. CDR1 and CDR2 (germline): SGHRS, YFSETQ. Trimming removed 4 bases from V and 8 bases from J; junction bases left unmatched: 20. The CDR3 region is CASSVGVGTDPAGGYTF. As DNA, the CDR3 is TGCGCCAGCAGCGTGGGGGTCGGGACAGACCCAGCAGGGGGCTACACCTTC.

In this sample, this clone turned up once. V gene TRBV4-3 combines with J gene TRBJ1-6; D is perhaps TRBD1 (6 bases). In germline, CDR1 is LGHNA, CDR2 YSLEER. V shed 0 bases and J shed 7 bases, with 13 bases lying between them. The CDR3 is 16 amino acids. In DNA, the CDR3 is TGCGCCAGCAGCCAAGAGGGCGGAAGGGGGAATTCACCCCTCCACTTT. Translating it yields CASSQEGGRGNSPLHF.

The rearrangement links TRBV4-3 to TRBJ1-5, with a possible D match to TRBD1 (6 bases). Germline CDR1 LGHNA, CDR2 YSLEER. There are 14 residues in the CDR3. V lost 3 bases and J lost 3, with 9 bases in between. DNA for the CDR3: TGCGCCAGCAGCCAGGCAGGGGCCAATCAGCCCCAGCATTTT. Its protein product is CASSQAGANQPQHF.

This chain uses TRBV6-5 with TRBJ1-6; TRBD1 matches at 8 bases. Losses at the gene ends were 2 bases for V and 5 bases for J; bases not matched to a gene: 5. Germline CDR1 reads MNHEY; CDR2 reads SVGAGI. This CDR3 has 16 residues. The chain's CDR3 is CASSYGPGQDNSPLHF. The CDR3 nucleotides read TGTGCCAGCAGTTACGGCCCGGGACAGGATAATTCACCCCTCCACTTT.

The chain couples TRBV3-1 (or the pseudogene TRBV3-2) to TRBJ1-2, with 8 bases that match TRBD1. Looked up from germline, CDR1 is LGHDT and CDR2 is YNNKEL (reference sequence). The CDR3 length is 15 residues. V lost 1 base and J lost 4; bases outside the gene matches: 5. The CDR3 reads CASSQGDRKLYGYTF. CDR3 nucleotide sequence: TGTGCCAGCAGCCAAGGGGACAGGAAGCTCTATGGCTACACCTTC.

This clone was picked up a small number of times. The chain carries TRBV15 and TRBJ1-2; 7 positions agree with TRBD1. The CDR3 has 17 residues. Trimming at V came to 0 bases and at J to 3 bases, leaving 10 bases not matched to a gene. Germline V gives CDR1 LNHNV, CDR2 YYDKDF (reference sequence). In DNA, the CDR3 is TGTGCCACCAGCAGAGATTCCCCAGGGGGATTCGACTATGGCTACACCTTC. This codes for CATSRDSPGGFDYGYTF.

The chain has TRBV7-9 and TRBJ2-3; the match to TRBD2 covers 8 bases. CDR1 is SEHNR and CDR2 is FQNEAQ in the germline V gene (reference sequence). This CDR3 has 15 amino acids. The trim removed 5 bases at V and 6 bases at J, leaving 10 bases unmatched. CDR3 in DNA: TGTGCCAGCAGCCGTAGCGGGATTACAGGGGATACGCAGTATTTT. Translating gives CASSRSGITGDTQYF.

CDR3 in DNA: TGTGCCAGTAGTGCCCAGGACAGGGGGCGGGATGGCTACACCTTC. Its translation: CASSAQDRGRDGYTF. The chain links TRBV19 to TRBJ1-2; 11 positions agree with TRBD1. With V trimmed by 5 bases and J by 6 bases, 8 bases remained unmatched. CDR1 and CDR2 from the germline V gene are LNHDA and SQIVND (reference sequence). The CDR3 sequence is 15 residues long.

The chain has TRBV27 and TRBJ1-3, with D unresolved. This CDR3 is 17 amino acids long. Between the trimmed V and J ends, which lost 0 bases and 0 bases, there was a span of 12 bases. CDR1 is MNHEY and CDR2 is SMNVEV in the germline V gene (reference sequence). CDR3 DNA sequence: TGTGCCAGCAGTTTATCAGGCGGGCACCACTCTGGAAACACCATATATTTT. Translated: CASSLSGGHHSGNTIYF.

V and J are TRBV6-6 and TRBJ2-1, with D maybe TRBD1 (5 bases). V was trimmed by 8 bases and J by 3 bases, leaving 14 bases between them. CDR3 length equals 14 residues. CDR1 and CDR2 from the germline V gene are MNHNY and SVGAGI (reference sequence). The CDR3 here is CASESRALYNEQFF. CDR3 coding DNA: TGTGCCAGCGAGTCCAGGGCACTCTACAATGAGCAGTTCTTC.

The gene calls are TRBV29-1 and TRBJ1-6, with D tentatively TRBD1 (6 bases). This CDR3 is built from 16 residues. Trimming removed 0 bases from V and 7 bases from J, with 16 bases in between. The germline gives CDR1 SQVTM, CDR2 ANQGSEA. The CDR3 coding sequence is TGCAGCGTTGAAGAATCGAAAAACAGGGTAAATTCACCCCTCCACTTT. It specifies CSVEESKNRVNSPLHF. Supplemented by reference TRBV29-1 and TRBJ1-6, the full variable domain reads SAVISQKPSRDICQRGTSLTIQCQVDSQVTMMFWYRQQPGQSLTLIATANQGSEATYESGFVIDKFPISRPNLTFSTLTVSNMSPEDSSIYLCSVEESKNRVNSPLHFGNGTRLTVT.

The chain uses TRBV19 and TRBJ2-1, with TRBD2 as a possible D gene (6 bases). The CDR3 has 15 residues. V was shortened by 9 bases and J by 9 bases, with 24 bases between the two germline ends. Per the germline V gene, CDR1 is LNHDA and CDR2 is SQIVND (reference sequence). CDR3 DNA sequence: TGTGCCAGCCGACCGGGGGACTTAGCTCGGGTTGAGCAGTTCTTC. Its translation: CASRPGDLARVEQFF.

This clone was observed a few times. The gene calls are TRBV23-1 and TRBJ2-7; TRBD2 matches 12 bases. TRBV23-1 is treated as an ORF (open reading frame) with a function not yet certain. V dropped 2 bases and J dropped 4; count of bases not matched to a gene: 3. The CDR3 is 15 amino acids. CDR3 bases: TGCGCCAGCAGTCAAATTCTAGCGGGAGGGTACGAGCAGTACTTC. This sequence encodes CASSQILAGGYEQYF.

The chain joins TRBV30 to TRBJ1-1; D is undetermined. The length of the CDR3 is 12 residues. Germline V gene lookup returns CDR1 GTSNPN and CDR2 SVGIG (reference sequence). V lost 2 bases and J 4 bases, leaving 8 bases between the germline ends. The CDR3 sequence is CAWSRHSTEAFF. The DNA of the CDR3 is TGTGCCTGGAGTCGACATTCCACTGAAGCTTTCTTT.

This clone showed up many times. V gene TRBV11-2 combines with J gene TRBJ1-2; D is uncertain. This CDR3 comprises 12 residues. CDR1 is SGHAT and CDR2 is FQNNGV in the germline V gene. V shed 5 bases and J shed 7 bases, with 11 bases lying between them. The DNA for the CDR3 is TGTGCCAGCAGCCCCCCAACAGCTGGCTACACCTTC. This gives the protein CASSPPTAGYTF.

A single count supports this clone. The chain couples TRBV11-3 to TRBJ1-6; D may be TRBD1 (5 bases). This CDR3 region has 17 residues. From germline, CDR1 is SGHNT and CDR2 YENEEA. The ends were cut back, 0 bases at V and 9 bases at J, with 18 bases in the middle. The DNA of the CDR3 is TGTGCCAGCAGCTTAGACCGACAGAAGGTAAAGACTTCACCCCTCCACTTT. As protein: CASSLDRQKVKTSPLHF.

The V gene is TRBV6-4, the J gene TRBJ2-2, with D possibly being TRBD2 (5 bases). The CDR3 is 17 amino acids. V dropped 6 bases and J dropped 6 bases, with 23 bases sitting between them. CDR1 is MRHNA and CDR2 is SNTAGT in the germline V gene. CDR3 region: CASREWVGRERAGELFF. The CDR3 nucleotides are TGTGCCAGCAGGGAGTGGGTTGGACGGGAAAGGGCCGGGGAGCTGTTTTTT.